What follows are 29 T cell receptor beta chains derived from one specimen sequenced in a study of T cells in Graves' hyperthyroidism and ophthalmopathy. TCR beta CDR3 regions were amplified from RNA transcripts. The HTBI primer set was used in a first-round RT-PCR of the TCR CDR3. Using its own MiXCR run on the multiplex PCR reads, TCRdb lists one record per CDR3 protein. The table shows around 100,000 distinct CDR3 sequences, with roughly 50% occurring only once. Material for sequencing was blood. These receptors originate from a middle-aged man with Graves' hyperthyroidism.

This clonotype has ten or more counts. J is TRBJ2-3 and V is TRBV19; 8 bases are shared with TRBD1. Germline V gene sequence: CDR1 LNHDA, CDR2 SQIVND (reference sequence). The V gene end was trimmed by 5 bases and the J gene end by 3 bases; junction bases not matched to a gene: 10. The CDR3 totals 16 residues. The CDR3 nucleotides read TGTGCCAGTAGTTCCCGACAGGGGTCGGATACAGATACGCAGTATTTT. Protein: CASSSRQGSDTDTQYF.

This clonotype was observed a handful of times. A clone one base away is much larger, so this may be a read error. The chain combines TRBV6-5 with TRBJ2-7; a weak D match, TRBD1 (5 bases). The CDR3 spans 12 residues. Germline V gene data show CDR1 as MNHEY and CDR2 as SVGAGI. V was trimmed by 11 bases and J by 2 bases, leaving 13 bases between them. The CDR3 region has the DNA TGTGCCGCTGGCGACAGAGCCTACGAGCAGTACTTC. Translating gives CAAGDRAYEQYF.

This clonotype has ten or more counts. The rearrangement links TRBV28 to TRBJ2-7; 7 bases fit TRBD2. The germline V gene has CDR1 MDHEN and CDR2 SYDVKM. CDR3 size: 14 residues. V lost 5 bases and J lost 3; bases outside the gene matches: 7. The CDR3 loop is CASSLPGLYYEQYF. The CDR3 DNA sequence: TGTGCCAGCAGTCTGCCGGGACTATACTACGAGCAGTACTTC.

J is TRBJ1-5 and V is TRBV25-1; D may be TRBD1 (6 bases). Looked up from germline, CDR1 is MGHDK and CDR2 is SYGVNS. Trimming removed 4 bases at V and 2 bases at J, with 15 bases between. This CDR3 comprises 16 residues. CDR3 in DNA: TGTGCCAGCAGTGGATCCGGGGGCACGGGCAATCAGCCCCAGCATTTT. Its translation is CASSGSGGTGNQPQHF.

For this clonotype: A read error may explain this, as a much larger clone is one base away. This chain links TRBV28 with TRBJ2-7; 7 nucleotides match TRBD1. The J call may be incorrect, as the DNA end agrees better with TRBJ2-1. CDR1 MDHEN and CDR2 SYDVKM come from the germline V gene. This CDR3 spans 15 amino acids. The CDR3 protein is CASSSGPTGIYEQFF. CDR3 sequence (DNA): TGTGCCAGCAGTTCGGGTCCGACAGGGATCTACGAGCAGTTCTTC.

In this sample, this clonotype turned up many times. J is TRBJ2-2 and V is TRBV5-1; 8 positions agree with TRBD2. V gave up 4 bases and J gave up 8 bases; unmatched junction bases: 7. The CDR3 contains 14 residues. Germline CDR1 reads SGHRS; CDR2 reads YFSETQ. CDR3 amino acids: CASSRQREGGELFF. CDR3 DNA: TGCGCCAGCAGCCGTCAACGGGAGGGGGGGGAGCTGTTTTTT.

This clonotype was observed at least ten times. Here the CDR3 reads CASSFWGYNSPLHF. The CDR3 DNA reads TGTGCCAGCAGCTTTTGGGGGTATAATTCACCCCTCCACTTT. The chain is built from TRBV5-8 and TRBJ1-6, with D possibly matching TRBD1 (5 bases). Trimming left V 2 bases short and J 4 bases short, with 7 bases between. CDR3 length equals 14 residues. CDR1 is SGHTS and CDR2 is YDEGEE in the germline V gene.

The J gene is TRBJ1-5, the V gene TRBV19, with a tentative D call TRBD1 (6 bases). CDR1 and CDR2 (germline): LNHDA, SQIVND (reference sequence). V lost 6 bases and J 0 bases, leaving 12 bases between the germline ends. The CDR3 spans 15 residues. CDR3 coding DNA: TGTGCCAGTAGCCACCAGGACAGTAGCAATCAGCCCCAGCATTTT. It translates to CASSHQDSSNQPQHF.

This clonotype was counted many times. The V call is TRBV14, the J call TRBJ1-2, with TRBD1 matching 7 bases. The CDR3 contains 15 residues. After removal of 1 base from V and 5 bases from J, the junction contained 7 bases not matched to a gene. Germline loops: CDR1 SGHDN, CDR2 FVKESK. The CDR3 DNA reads TGTGCCAGCAGCCAAGGCCGGACAGGAGTGTATGGCTACACCTTC. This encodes CASSQGRTGVYGYTF. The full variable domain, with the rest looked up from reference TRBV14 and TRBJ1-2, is EAGVTQFPSHSVIEKGQTVTLRCDPISGHDNLYWYRRVMGKEIKFLLHFVKESKQDESGMPNNRFLAERTGGTYSTLKVQPAELEDSGVYFCASSQGRTGVYGYTFGSGTRLTVV.

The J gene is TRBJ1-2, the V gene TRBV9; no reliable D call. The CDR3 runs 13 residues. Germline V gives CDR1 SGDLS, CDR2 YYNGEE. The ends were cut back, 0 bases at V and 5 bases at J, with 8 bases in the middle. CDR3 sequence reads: CASSVGGEYGYTF. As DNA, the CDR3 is TGTGCCAGCAGCGTAGGGGGAGAATATGGCTACACCTTC.

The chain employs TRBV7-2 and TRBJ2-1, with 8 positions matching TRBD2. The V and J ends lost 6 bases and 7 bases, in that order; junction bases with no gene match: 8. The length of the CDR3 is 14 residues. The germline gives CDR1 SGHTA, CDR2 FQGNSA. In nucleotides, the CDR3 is TGTGCCAGCAGTGAAGCGGGGGCCGGGAATGAGCAGTTCTTC. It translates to CASSEAGAGNEQFF.

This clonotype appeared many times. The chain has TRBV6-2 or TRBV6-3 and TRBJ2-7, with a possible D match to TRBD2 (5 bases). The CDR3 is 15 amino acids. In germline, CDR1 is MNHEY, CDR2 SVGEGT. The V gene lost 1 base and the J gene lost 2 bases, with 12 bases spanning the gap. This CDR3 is CASSYLKDLPYEQYF. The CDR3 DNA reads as TGTGCCAGCAGTTACTTAAAGGACTTACCCTACGAGCAGTACTTC.

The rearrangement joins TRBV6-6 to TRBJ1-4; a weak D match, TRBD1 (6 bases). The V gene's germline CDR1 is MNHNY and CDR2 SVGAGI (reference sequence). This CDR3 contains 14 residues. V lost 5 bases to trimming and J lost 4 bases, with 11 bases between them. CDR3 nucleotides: TGTGCCAGCAGTAACTTACAGGGTAATGAAAAACTGTTTTTT. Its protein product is CASSNLQGNEKLFF.

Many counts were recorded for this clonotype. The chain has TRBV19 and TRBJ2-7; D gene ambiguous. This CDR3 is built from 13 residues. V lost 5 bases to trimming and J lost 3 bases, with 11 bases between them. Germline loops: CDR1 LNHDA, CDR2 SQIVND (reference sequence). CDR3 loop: CASSRDINYEQYF. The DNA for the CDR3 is TGTGCCAGTAGTCGAGACATAAACTACGAGCAGTACTTC.

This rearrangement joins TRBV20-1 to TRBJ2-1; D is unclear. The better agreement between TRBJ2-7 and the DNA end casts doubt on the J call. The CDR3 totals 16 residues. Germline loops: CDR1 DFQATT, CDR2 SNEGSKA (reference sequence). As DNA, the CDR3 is TGCAGTGCTAATACCGGGCGACTTCCAGGCTCCTACGAGCAGTACTTC. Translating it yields CSANTGRLPGSYEQYF.

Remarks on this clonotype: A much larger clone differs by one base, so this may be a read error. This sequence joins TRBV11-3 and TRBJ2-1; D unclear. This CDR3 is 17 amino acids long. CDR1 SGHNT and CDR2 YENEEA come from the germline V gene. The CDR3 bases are TGTGCCGGCAGCTTAGATTTCACGGCACCCAGGCAAGGTGAGCAGTTCTTC. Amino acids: CAGSLDFTAPRQGEQFF.

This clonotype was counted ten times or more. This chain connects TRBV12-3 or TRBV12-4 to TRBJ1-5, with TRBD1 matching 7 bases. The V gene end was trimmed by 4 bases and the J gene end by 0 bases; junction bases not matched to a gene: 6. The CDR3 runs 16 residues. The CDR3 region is CASSWDSAYSNQPQHF. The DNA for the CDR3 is TGTGCCAGCAGTTGGGACAGCGCATATAGCAATCAGCCCCAGCATTTT.

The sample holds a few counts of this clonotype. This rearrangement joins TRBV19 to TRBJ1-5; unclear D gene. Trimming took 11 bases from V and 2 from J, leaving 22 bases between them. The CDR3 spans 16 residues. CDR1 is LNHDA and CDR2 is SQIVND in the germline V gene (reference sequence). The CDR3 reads CAWSAPYGSGNQPQHF. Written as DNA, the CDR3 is TGTGCCTGGAGCGCCCCATATGGCTCAGGCAATCAGCCCCAGCATTTT.

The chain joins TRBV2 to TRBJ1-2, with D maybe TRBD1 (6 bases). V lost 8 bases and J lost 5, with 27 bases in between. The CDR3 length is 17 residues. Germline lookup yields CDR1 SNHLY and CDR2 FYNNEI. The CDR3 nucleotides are TGTGCCAGCGGGGAGCCTAACACCGGGGGCAATCAGTATGGCTACACCTTC. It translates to CASGEPNTGGNQYGYTF.

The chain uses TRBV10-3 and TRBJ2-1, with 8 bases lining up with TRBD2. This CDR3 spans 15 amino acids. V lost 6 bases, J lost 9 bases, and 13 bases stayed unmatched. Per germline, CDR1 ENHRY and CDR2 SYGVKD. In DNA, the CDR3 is TGTGCCATCAGCCCGGGGGAGCGGGAGACGGTTGAGCAGTTCTTC. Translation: CAISPGERETVEQFF.

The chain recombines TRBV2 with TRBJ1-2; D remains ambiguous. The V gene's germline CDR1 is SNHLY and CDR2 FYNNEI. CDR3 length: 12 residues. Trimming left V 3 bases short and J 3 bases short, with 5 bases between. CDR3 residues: CASSDRDYGYTF. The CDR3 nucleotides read TGTGCCAGCAGTGATCGGGACTATGGCTACACCTTC.

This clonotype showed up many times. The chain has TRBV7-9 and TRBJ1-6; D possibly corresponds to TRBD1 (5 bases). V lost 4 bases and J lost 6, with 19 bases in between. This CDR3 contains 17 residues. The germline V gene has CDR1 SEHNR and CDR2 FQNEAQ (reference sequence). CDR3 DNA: TGTGCCAGCAGCTCCGAGTGGGGGATGACGAGTAATTCACCCCTCCACTTT. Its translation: CASSSEWGMTSNSPLHF.

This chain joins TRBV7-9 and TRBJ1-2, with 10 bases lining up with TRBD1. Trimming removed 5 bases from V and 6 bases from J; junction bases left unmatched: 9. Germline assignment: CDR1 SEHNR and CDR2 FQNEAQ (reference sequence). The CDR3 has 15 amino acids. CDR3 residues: CASSLGTGDFHGYTF. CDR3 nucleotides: TGTGCCAGCAGCCTCGGGACAGGGGACTTTCATGGCTACACCTTC. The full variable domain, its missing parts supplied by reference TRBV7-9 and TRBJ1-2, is DTGVSQNPRHKITKRGQNVTFRCDPISEHNRLYWYRQTLGQGPEFLTYFQNEAQLEKSRLLSDRFSAERPKGSFSTLEIQRTEQGDSAMYLCASSLGTGDFHGYTFGSGTRLTVV.

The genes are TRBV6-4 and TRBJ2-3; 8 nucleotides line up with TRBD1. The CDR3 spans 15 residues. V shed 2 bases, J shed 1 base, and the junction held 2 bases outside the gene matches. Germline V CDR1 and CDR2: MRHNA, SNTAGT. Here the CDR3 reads CASSDDRGRTDTQYF. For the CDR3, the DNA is TGTGCCAGCAGTGACGACAGGGGCCGCACAGATACGCAGTATTTT.

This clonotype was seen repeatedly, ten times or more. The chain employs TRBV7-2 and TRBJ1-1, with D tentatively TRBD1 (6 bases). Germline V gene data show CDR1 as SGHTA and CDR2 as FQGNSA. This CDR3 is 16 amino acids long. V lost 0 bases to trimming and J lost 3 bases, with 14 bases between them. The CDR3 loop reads CASSLALTGRDTEAFF. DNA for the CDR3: TGTGCCAGCAGCTTAGCCCTAACAGGGCGGGACACTGAAGCTTTCTTT.

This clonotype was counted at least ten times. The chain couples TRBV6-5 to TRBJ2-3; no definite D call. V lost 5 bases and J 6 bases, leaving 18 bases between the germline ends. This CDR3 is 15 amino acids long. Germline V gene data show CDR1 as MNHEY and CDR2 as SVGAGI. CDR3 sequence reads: CASSPNRPKADTQYF. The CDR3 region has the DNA TGTGCCAGCAGTCCAAACCGCCCGAAGGCGGATACGCAGTATTTT.

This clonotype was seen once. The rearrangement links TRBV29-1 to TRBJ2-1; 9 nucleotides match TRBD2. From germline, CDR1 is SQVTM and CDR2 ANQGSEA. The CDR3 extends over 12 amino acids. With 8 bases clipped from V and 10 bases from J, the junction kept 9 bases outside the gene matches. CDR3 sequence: CSIQGLANEQFF. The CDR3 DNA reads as TGCAGCATTCAGGGACTAGCCAACGAGCAGTTCTTC.

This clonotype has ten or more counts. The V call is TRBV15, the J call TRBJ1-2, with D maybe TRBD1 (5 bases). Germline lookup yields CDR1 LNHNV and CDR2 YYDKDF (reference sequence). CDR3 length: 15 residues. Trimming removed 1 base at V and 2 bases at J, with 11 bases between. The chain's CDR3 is CATSRGRDGNYGYTF. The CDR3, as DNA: TGTGCCACCAGCAGAGGCAGGGATGGCAACTATGGCTACACCTTC.

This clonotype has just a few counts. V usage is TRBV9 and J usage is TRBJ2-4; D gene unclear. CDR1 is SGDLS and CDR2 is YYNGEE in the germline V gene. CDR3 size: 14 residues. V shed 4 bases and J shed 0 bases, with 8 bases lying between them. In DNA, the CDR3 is TGTGCCAGCAGCCCCCAGGTAGCCAAAAACATTCAGTACTTC. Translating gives CASSPQVAKNIQYF.